Below, 27 T cell receptor beta chains from the same sample are listed, as sequenced in a study of blood T cell repertoires in COVID-19. Using immunoSEQ multiplex PCR, the repertoire was profiled, and TCRdb retains in-frame clones only, with some absent. The repertoire has over 130,000 clones, 88% of them found once; the top ten carry about 10%. The sequencing input was peripheral blood. Receptor source: a man aged 55 to 70 with active or convalescent COVID-19.

The CDR3 coding sequence is TGTGCCAGCAGTCCCTTAGTTTTGGCAGGGGGCAATGAGCAGTTCTTC. It translates to CASSPLVLAGGNEQFF. This chain connects TRBV27 to TRBJ2-1; 7 bases line up with TRBD1. CDR1 is MNHEY and CDR2 is SMNVEV in the germline V gene (reference sequence). The CDR3 consists of 16 residues. The V segment lost 5 bases and the J segment 6 bases; nucleotides outside the gene matches: 13.

V gene TRBV6-5 combines with J gene TRBJ2-6; D is perhaps TRBD1 (5 bases). Trimming took off 4 bases at V and 1 base at J, with 8 bases between the two ends. The length of the CDR3 is 15 residues. Germline CDR1 and CDR2: MNHEY and SVGAGI. This CDR3 is CASSSQGSGANVLTF. In DNA form, the CDR3 reads TGTGCCAGCAGTTCCCAGGGATCTGGGGCCAACGTCCTGACTTTC.

This clone turned up a few times. This chain uses TRBV24-1 with TRBJ2-1, with 13 bases matching TRBD2. Losses at the gene ends were 3 bases for V and 7 bases for J; bases not matched to a gene: 8. The V gene's germline CDR1 is KGHDR and CDR2 SFDVKD. The CDR3 totals 17 residues. As DNA, the CDR3 is TGTGCCACCAGTGATCCTCAACTAGCGGGAGGGCGAAATGAGCAGTTCTTC. This translates into CATSDPQLAGGRNEQFF.

V and J are TRBV5-4 and TRBJ2-5; the D gene is possibly TRBD1 (7 bases). The CDR3 is made up of 13 amino acids. Germline V gene data show CDR1 as SGHNT and CDR2 as YYREEE (reference sequence). Trimming took 4 bases from V and 3 from J, leaving 10 bases between them. This CDR3 reads CASSAGQKETQYF. DNA for the CDR3: TGTGCCAGCAGCGCGGGACAGAAAGAGACCCAGTACTTC. The full variable domain, rest sourced from reference TRBV5-4 and TRBJ2-5, is ETGVTQSPTHLIKTRGQQVTLRCSSQSGHNTVSWYQQALGQGPQFIFQYYREEENGRGNFPPRFSGLQFPNYSSELNVNALELDDSALYLCASSAGQKETQYFGPGTRLLVL.

The chain joins TRBV28 to TRBJ2-6; 8 bases are shared with TRBD1. The CDR3 length is 16 residues. V lost 3 bases, J lost 3 bases, and 4 bases stayed unmatched. Germline V gives CDR1 MDHEN, CDR2 SYDVKM. The CDR3 here is CASSFRTGHGANVLTF. The DNA for the CDR3 is TGTGCCAGCAGTTTCCGGACAGGGCATGGGGCCAACGTCCTGACTTTC. Based on the CDR3 plus reference TRBV28 and TRBJ2-6, the full variable domain is DVKVTQSSRYLVKRTGEKVFLECVQDMDHENMFWYRQDPGLGLRLIYFSYDVKMKEKGDIPEGYSVSREKKERFSLILESASTNQTSMYLCASSFRTGHGANVLTFGAGSRLTVL.

CDR3 protein: CAWSRWDRAEHEQYF. Here the CDR3 DNA reads TGTGCCTGGAGCCGTTGGGACAGGGCGGAACACGAGCAGTACTTC. This chain uses TRBV30 with TRBJ2-7; 9 bases fit TRBD1. V lost 3 bases and J lost 5; bases outside the gene matches: 11. The CDR3 length is 15 residues. Germline values: CDR1 GTSNPN, CDR2 SVGIG (reference sequence).

The chain has TRBV24-1 and TRBJ2-1; D might be TRBD2 (5 bases). This CDR3 contains 15 residues. V lost 9 bases to trimming and J lost 4 bases, with 18 bases between them. CDR1 and CDR2 from the germline V gene are KGHDR and SFDVKD. The CDR3 nucleotides are TGTGCCACCGCAGCCCGCGGGCTAGCTTACAATGAGCAGTTCTTC. It codes for CATAARGLAYNEQFF.

On this clone itself: Other DNA sequences in this sample translate to the same CDR3. This rearrangement joins TRBV2 to TRBJ2-2, with D possibly being TRBD1 (5 bases). The CDR3 runs 14 residues. Deletions cut 6 bases from V and 0 bases from J, with 8 bases between. Germline assignment: CDR1 SNHLY and CDR2 FYNNEI. CDR3 amino acids: CASRGQPNTGELFF. Here the CDR3 DNA reads TGTGCCAGCAGGGGGCAACCGAACACCGGGGAGCTGTTTTTT.

The gene calls are TRBV6-2 or TRBV6-3 and TRBJ2-3; 8 nucleotides line up with TRBD2. The CDR3 sequence is 16 residues long. Looked up from germline, CDR1 is MNHEY and CDR2 is SVGEGT. Trimming cost V 3 bases and J 3 bases; bases outside gene matches: 8. CDR3 loop: CASSYRREVSTDTQYF. CDR3 coding DNA: TGTGCCAGCAGTTATCGGCGGGAGGTCTCAACAGATACGCAGTATTTT.

V is TRBV4-2 and J is TRBJ2-1; TRBD2 matches 10 bases. Unmatched junction bases numbered 4, after V lost 4 bases and J lost 7 bases. Per germline, CDR1 LGHNA and CDR2 YNFKEQ. The CDR3 covers 14 residues. The CDR3 DNA sequence: TGTGCCAGCAGCCTGGGACTAGCGTGGAATGAGCAGTTCTTC. Its protein is CASSLGLAWNEQFF.

The chain combines TRBV5-4 with TRBJ2-1; D is perhaps TRBD2 (7 bases). Trimming left V 4 bases short and J 4 bases short, with 21 bases between. The CDR3 is 17 amino acids. Germline V gene lookup returns CDR1 SGHNT and CDR2 YYREEE (reference sequence). The CDR3 loop is CASSELVLGGRYNEQFF. CDR3 sequence (DNA): TGTGCCAGCAGCGAGCTTGTTCTCGGGGGGCGATACAATGAGCAGTTCTTC.

This clone was observed a single time. This chain links TRBV10-2 with TRBJ2-1; 10 bases align to TRBD2. V trimming: 4 bases; J trimming: 5 bases; junction bases outside the gene matches: 5. The germline V gene encodes CDR1 WSHSY and CDR2 SAAADI. The CDR3 contains 15 residues. The DNA for the CDR3 is TGCGCCAGCAGTGTAGCGGGGGGAGGGAACAATGAGCAGTTCTTC. It is translated as CASSVAGGGNNEQFF.

This chain connects TRBV7-2 to TRBJ2-5; no clear D. The germline CDR1 and CDR2 sequences are SGHTA and FQGNSA. V dropped 1 base and J dropped 2 bases, with 8 bases sitting between them. This CDR3 spans 14 amino acids. The CDR3 loop reads CASSLGGNQETQYF. CDR3 sequence (DNA): TGTGCCAGCAGCTTAGGCGGTAATCAAGAGACCCAGTACTTC.

This clone was found a few times. The V gene is TRBV27, the J gene TRBJ2-1; tentatively, D is TRBD2 (5 bases). V was cut by 3 bases and J by 1 base, with 16 bases left in between. Germline V gene data show CDR1 as MNHEY and CDR2 as SMNVEV (reference sequence). This CDR3 spans 17 amino acids. The DNA of the CDR3 is TGTGCCAGCAGTTTCGCGCGGACGGGGAGTTCCTACAATGAGCAGTTCTTC. This translates into CASSFARTGSSYNEQFF.

This clone has only a few counts. V and J are TRBV30 and TRBJ2-2, with 11 bases lining up with TRBD1. This CDR3 spans 16 amino acids. Looked up from germline, CDR1 is GTSNPN and CDR2 is SVGIG (reference sequence). Unmatched junction bases numbered 8, after V lost 2 bases and J lost 6 bases. In nucleotides, the CDR3 is TGTGCCTGGAGTCCATCCTGGACAGGGGGCCCCGGGGAGCTGTTTTTT. It specifies CAWSPSWTGGPGELFF.

CDR3 nucleotide sequence: TGTGCCAGCAGCAAGGCAGGGGTTTGCTCCTACGAGCAGTACTTC. It is translated as CASSKAGVCSYEQYF. The chain employs TRBV21-1 and TRBJ2-7; the table calls TRBD1, which could not be checked here. TRBV21-1 is labeled a pseudogene. CDR3 length equals 15 residues.

The chain links TRBV5-1 to TRBJ2-5; possible D gene TRBD1, 5 bases. CDR1 SGHRS and CDR2 YFSETQ come from the germline V gene. The CDR3 has 14 residues. V was trimmed by 4 bases and J by 1 base, leaving 11 bases between them. The CDR3 loop reads CASSLRQSQETQYF. The CDR3 nucleotides are TGCGCCAGCAGCCTACGACAGAGCCAAGAGACCCAGTACTTC.

This chain joins TRBV7-6 and TRBJ2-7; a possible D gene is TRBD1 (6 bases). Trimming cost V 5 bases and J 0 bases, with 14 bases left between them. The CDR3 extends over 15 amino acids. CDR1 SGHVS and CDR2 FNYEAQ come from the germline V gene. CDR3 in DNA: TGTGCCAGCAGCCAGGGGCCAGGACCCTCCTACGAGCAGTACTTC. Its translation is CASSQGPGPSYEQYF.

The gene calls are TRBV30 and TRBJ2-3, with D perhaps matching TRBD2 (5 bases). The CDR3 runs to 14 residues. Germline V gene data show CDR1 as GTSNPN and CDR2 as SVGIG (reference sequence). The V and J ends lost 0 bases and 1 base respectively, with 8 bases between them. The CDR3 is CAWSVGSGTDTQYF. The CDR3 DNA follows: TGTGCCTGGAGTGTAGGTAGCGGCACAGATACGCAGTATTTT. The whole variable domain, filled in from reference TRBV30 and TRBJ2-3, reads SQTIHQWPATLVQPVGSPLSLECTVEGTSNPNLYWYRQAAGRGLQLLFYSVGIGQISSEVPQNLSASRPQDRQFILSSKKLLLSDSGFYLCAWSVGSGTDTQYFGPGTRLTVL.

The genes are TRBV5-1 and TRBJ2-1, with TRBD2 matching 13 bases. CDR1 and CDR2 from the germline V gene are SGHRS and YFSETQ. The CDR3 is 17 residues long. The trim removed 3 bases at V and 3 bases at J, leaving 6 bases unmatched. The CDR3: CASSYSGTSGVYNEQFF. CDR3 DNA sequence: TGCGCCAGCAGCTACTCCGGGACTAGCGGGGTCTACAATGAGCAGTTCTTC.

The chain links TRBV5-1 to TRBJ2-7, with 11 bases lining up with TRBD2. The CDR3 totals 14 residues. Per the germline V gene, CDR1 is SGHRS and CDR2 is YFSETQ. V lost 4 bases to trimming and J lost 7 bases; unmatched junction nucleotides: 7. The DNA for the CDR3 is TGCGCCAGCAGCCCCGGGACTAGCGGCATAGAGCAGTACTTC. The encoded protein is CASSPGTSGIEQYF.

In DNA form, the CDR3 reads TGTGCCAGCAGCTTAGGGCTAGCGAAAAACAATGAGCAGTTCTTC. This codes for CASSLGLAKNNEQFF. The chain carries TRBV7-2 and TRBJ2-1; D might be TRBD2 (6 bases). Germline V gives CDR1 SGHTA, CDR2 FQGNSA. This CDR3 is built from 15 residues. Trimming pared 1 base from V and 5 bases from J, leaving 12 bases between.

The V call is TRBV11-2, the J call TRBJ2-3; D unresolved. V dropped 1 base and J dropped 6 bases, with 11 bases sitting between them. The CDR3 sequence is 14 residues long. The germline CDR1 and CDR2 sequences are SGHAT and FQNNGV. The CDR3 DNA reads as TGTGCCAGCAGCTTAGGAAGTAGATTGGATACGCAGTATTTT. Translating it yields CASSLGSRLDTQYF.

The V call is TRBV5-8, the J call TRBJ1-2; 7 bases map to TRBD1. V gave up 4 bases and J gave up 8 bases; unmatched junction bases: 11. Germline CDR1 SGHTS, CDR2 YDEGEE. CDR3 size: 14 residues. CDR3 sequence: CASSTDRTFWGYTF. The CDR3 DNA reads TGTGCCAGCAGCACGGACAGGACCTTCTGGGGCTACACCTTC.

The genes are TRBV25-1 and TRBJ1-3, with unresolved D. The CDR3 is 12 residues long. Germline lookup yields CDR1 MGHDK and CDR2 SYGVNS. V was cut by 6 bases and J by 1 base, with 4 bases left in between. CDR3 sequence reads: CASSPSGNTIYF. CDR3 in DNA: TGTGCCAGCAGCCCATCTGGAAACACCATATATTTT.

The count of this clone is one. The chain employs TRBV11-2 and TRBJ2-5; D unclear. The germline V and J ends were trimmed by 5 bases and 5 bases, with 15 bases remaining between them. Germline V CDR1 and CDR2: SGHAT, FQNNGV. The CDR3 has 14 residues. The CDR3 spells CASSPGSILETQYF. In DNA form, the CDR3 reads TGTGCCAGCAGCCCGGGTTCGATCTTGGAGACCCAGTACTTC.

This clone appeared a single time. J is TRBJ2-7 and V is TRBV9, with D possibly matching TRBD1 (5 bases). CDR3 length: 15 amino acids. Trimming took off 3 bases at V and 2 bases at J, with 15 bases between the two ends. The germline V gene has CDR1 SGDLS and CDR2 YYNGEE. For the CDR3, the DNA is TGTGCCAGCAGCGCCGATCAGGGTCCCCCCTACGAGCAGTACTTC. Encoded protein: CASSADQGPPYEQYF.